This TCR beta chain emerged from a study of T cell responses to AZD1222 COVID-19 vaccine. Study summary: Pooling of second doses given at about 4 or about 12 weeks was done. The study, taken as a whole, reports: Sampling captured repertoires only after the peak T cell response.

There are 16 residues in the CDR3. Germline lookup yields CDR1 SGHRS and CDR2 YFSETQ. The V gene end was trimmed by 4 bases and the J gene end by 7 bases; junction bases not matched to a gene: 10. Note on this clone: Its antigen remains unknown.

TCRdb's copy holds only in-frame clones and misses some; the assay was immunoSEQ multiplex PCR. The sample lists 150,000 to 200,000 clones; about 89% were seen once. The source was peripheral blood, collected on day 0 of AZD1222 vaccination. V gene TRBV5-1 combines with J gene TRBJ1-4; 10 bases are shared with TRBD1. This receptor was obtained from an adult in good health. As DNA, the CDR3 is TGCGCCAGCAGCCAGACAGGGGGCGCCGGTTTTGAAAAACTGTTTTTT. Translation: CASSQTGGAGFEKLFF. The full variable domain, with the rest looked up from reference TRBV5-1 and TRBJ1-4, is KAGVTQTPRYLIKTRGQQVTLSCSPISGHRSVSWYQQTPGQGLQFLFEYFSETQRNKGNFPGRFSGRQFSNSRSEMNVSTLELGDSALYLCASSQTGGAGFEKLFFGSGTQLSVL.